This T cell receptor (beta chain) was documented in a study of naive and memory T cell subsets. Two oligonucleotides, mixed equimolar, formed the beta constant-region primer covering TRBC1 and TRBC2. Four rounds of PCR amplified the ligated cDNA using nested alpha and beta constant-region primers plus SP2. Each CDR3 protein gets one entry after TCRdb re-called the UMI-ligation and nested PCR reads with MiXCR. The sample contains under 150,000 distinct CDR3 sequences, approximately 18% of which appear only once. Findings of the study overall: Clonotypes are single alpha or beta chains, not paired receptors. In CD4 and CD8 cells, diversity dropped from naive through EMRA. Possibly reflecting memory cells re-expressing CD45RA, a few larger clonotypes occurred in naive repertoires, especially CD8.

A remark on this clonotype: Its antigen is unknown.

The CDR3 sequence is 14 residues long. Trimming removed 3 bases from V and 3 bases from J, with 10 bases in between. In germline, CDR1 is KGHDR, CDR2 SFDVKD. The chain recombines TRBV24-1 with TRBJ2-5; D is perhaps TRBD2 (5 bases). The sequenced material came from naive CD8+ T cells from blood. The source of this sequence is a human donor in good health. DNA for the CDR3: TGTGCCACCAGTGATGCGGACGGGGAAGAGACCCAGTACTTC. As protein: CATSDADGEETQYF.